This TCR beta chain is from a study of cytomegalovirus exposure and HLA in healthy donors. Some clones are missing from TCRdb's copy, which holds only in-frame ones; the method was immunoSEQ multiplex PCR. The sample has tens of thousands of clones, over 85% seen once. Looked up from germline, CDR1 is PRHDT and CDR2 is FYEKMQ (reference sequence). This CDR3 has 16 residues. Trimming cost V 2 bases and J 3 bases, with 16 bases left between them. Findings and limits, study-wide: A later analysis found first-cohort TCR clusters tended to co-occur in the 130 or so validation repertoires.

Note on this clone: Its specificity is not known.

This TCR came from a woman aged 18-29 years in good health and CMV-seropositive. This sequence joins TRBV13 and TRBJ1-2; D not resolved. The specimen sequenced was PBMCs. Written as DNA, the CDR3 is TGTGCCAGCAGCTTATCATATAGGGAGGTTGACTATGGCTACACCTTC. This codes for CASSLSYREVDYGYTF.